The next 32 T cell receptor beta chains were all read from a single sample in a study of a mutant IDH1 vaccine in newly diagnosed glioma. Some clones are missing from TCRdb's copy, which holds only in-frame ones; the method was immunoSEQ multiplex PCR. The sample records about 68,000 clones, about four fifths being singletons. The time point denotes: baseline, week 1 (first vaccination visit). Treatment: pre-vaccination baseline after standard-of-care therapy. The source was PBMCs, collected from a glioma patient treated with radiotherapy, temozolomide or both. The receptors derive from a man aged 50 to 60 with glioma.

The chain employs TRBV18 and TRBJ2-3; no firm D call. CDR1 is KGHSH, CDR2 LQKENI, per germline. Trimming took off 1 base at V and 6 bases at J, with 5 bases between the two ends. The CDR3 sequence is 12 residues long. The CDR3 region is CASSPLGDTQYF. As DNA, the CDR3 is TGTGCCAGCTCACCACTAGGGGATACGCAGTATTTT.

V and J are TRBV5-4 and TRBJ1-2; unclear D gene. The CDR3 consists of 12 residues. V lost 4 bases to trimming and J lost 1 base, with 5 bases between them. Germline V gives CDR1 SGHNT, CDR2 YYREEE (reference sequence). CDR3 in amino acids: CASSLDNYGYTF. The CDR3 DNA follows: TGTGCCAGCAGCCTCGATAACTATGGCTACACCTTC.

There are a few counts of this clone. The rearrangement joins TRBV7-9 to TRBJ1-5, with TRBD1 as a possible D gene (6 bases). The germline gives CDR1 SEHNR, CDR2 FQNEAQ (reference sequence). V was pared by 5 bases and J by 0 bases, with 11 bases between. The CDR3 has 15 residues. CDR3: CASSRTGSSNQPQHF. CDR3 sequence (DNA): TGTGCCAGCAGCCGAACAGGGTCTAGCAATCAGCCCCAGCATTTT.

The chain employs TRBV29-1 and TRBJ2-1; D unclear. The V gene lost 1 base and the J gene lost 2 bases, with 12 bases spanning the gap. This CDR3 has 15 residues. From germline, CDR1 is SQVTM and CDR2 ANQGSEA. CDR3 sequence (DNA): TGCAGCGTTGAAGGGGCCTTAGCCGCCTACAATGAGCAGTTCTTC. The encoded protein is CSVEGALAAYNEQFF.

The chain recombines TRBV2 with TRBJ1-1; unclear D gene. Germline V lookup: CDR1 SNHLY, CDR2 FYNNEI. Trimming shortened V by 3 bases and J by 4 bases, and 15 bases separated the two germline ends. The CDR3 covers 15 residues. CDR3 coding DNA: TGTGCCAGCAGTGACCCCTCGGACCGTGCCACTGAAGCTTTCTTT. This translates into CASSDPSDRATEAFF.

This rearrangement joins TRBV5-1 to TRBJ2-3, with D possibly TRBD1 on 5 matching bases. CDR1 and CDR2 from the germline V gene are SGHRS and YFSETQ. Trimming took 1 base from V and 4 from J, leaving 10 bases between them. The CDR3 loop spans 14 amino acids. The CDR3, as DNA: TGCGCCAGCAGCTTGTTAGGGGATCCAGATACGCAGTATTTT. Protein sequence: CASSLLGDPDTQYF.

The rearrangement links TRBV6-6 to TRBJ2-5; TRBD1 matches at 8 bases. V was pared by 8 bases and J by 5 bases, with 10 bases of the junction left unmatched. Germline V lookup: CDR1 MNHNY, CDR2 SVGAGI (reference sequence). There are 14 residues in the CDR3. This CDR3 reads CASSAGGVRETQYF. In DNA form, the CDR3 reads TGTGCCAGCTCCGCAGGGGGCGTGAGGGAGACCCAGTACTTC.

The chain couples TRBV7-8 to TRBJ1-2, with 8 bases fitting TRBD1. The CDR3 contains 15 residues. The germline gives CDR1 SGHVS, CDR2 FQNEAQ. The ends lost 1 base at V and 6 bases at J; junction bases unmatched: 7. The CDR3 DNA reads TGTGCCAGCAGCTTAGGCAGGGGGCGAAGCAATGGCTACACCTTC. Amino acid sequence: CASSLGRGRSNGYTF.

This clone has at least ten counts. The chain is built from TRBV5-1 and TRBJ2-7; 8 bases agree with TRBD1. Germline values: CDR1 SGHRS, CDR2 YFSETQ. CDR3 length: 14 residues. The V gene end was trimmed by 4 bases and the J gene end by 2 bases; junction bases not matched to a gene: 5. The CDR3 nucleotides read TGCGCCAGCAGCCCGACAGGGGCGACCTACGAGCAGTACTTC. Its translation: CASSPTGATYEQYF.

The V call is TRBV5-1, the J call TRBJ2-3, with TRBD1 identical over 7 bases. This CDR3 comprises 19 residues. With 0 bases clipped from V and 1 base from J, the junction kept 14 bases outside the gene matches. Germline V gene data show CDR1 as SGHRS and CDR2 as YFSETQ. The CDR3 nucleotides are TGCGCCAGCAGCTTGGCCGGGACAGCCAGTGGGTCGGGCACAGATACGCAGTATTTT. It yields the protein CASSLAGTASGSGTDTQYF.

The CDR3 DNA reads as TGTGCCAGCTCCTCTACGAAGGGGGCATTTGATACGCAGTATTTT. It translates to CASSSTKGAFDTQYF. V usage is TRBV9 and J usage is TRBJ2-3, with TRBD1 matching over 7 bases. This CDR3 spans 15 amino acids. Germline V lookup: CDR1 SGDLS, CDR2 YYNGEE. V gave up 7 bases and J gave up 6 bases; unmatched junction bases: 14.

The chain recombines TRBV6-5 with TRBJ2-3, with D hard to call. This CDR3 has 14 amino acids. V dropped 7 bases and J dropped 0 bases, with 11 bases sitting between them. CDR1 MNHEY and CDR2 SVGAGI come from the germline V gene. CDR3 region: CASTRAGSTDTQYF. In DNA, the CDR3 is TGTGCCAGCACCCGGGCAGGAAGCACAGATACGCAGTATTTT.

This rearrangement joins TRBV5-4 to TRBJ2-7; D assignment may be TRBD1 or TRBD2 (5 bases each). CDR1 and CDR2 from the germline V gene are SGHNT and YYREEE (reference sequence). V was trimmed by 4 bases and J by 6 bases, leaving 14 bases between them. The CDR3 covers 13 residues. The chain's CDR3 is CASSMGRSPEQYF. The DNA for the CDR3 is TGTGCCAGCAGCATGGGACGCTCCCCCGAGCAGTACTTC.

The CDR3 DNA is TGTGCCAGCAGCCCCTGGGGGGGGCTGTTGGGCTCCTACGAGCAGTACTTC. Its translation is CASSPWGGLLGSYEQYF. The chain uses TRBV9 and TRBJ2-7, with D perhaps matching TRBD2 (7 bases). Between the trimmed V and J ends, which lost 4 bases and 0 bases, there was a span of 20 bases. The CDR3 loop spans 17 amino acids. Germline CDR1 and CDR2: SGDLS and YYNGEE.

This clone was seen only a few times. The chain employs TRBV2 and TRBJ1-3; perhaps TRBD1 as D (5 bases). CDR3 size: 17 residues. The germline V and J ends were trimmed by 5 bases and 0 bases, with 17 bases remaining between them. CDR1 and CDR2 (germline): SNHLY, FYNNEI. The chain's CDR3 is CASSSHPTANSGNTIYF. The CDR3 nucleotides read TGTGCCAGCAGTTCACACCCGACAGCCAACTCTGGAAACACCATATATTTT. Filled out from reference TRBV2 and TRBJ1-3, the complete variable domain reads EPEVTQTPSHQVTQMGQEVILRCVPISNHLYFYWYRQILGQKVEFLVSFYNNEISEKSEIFDDQFSVERPDGSNFTLKIRSTKLEDSAMYFCASSSHPTANSGNTIYFGEGSWLTVV.

This chain joins TRBV6-1 and TRBJ1-4; TRBD1 is a possible D gene (5 bases). Per the germline V gene, CDR1 is MNHNS and CDR2 is SASEGT. The V end was cut by 7 bases, the J end by 5 bases, with 14 bases between. The CDR3 has 14 amino acids. The CDR3 nucleotides are TGTGCCAGCACTGGACATCCTGCAAATGAAAAACTGTTTTTT. It specifies CASTGHPANEKLFF.

The J gene is TRBJ2-6, the V gene TRBV7-2; D possibly corresponds to TRBD1 (5 bases). V gave up 5 bases and J gave up 2 bases, with 10 bases separating them. The V gene's germline CDR1 is SGHTA and CDR2 FQGNSA. The CDR3 has 15 residues. The CDR3 sequence: CASSQQATGANVLTF. The CDR3 DNA reads as TGTGCCAGCAGCCAACAGGCTACTGGGGCCAACGTCCTGACTTTC.

Concerning this clone itself: Other DNA sequences within the sample encode an identical CDR3. The chain joins TRBV7-2 to TRBJ2-5; 9 positions agree with TRBD2. The CDR3 sequence is 14 residues long. Losses at the gene ends were 1 base for V and 5 bases for J; bases not matched to a gene: 2. Germline CDR1 and CDR2: SGHTA and FQGNSA. CDR3 sequence (DNA): TGTGCCAGCAGCTTAGGGCGGGAGGGGGAGACCCAGTACTTC. Its translation is CASSLGREGETQYF.

The chain has TRBV2 and TRBJ2-7, with D hard to call. CDR1 and CDR2 from the germline V gene are SNHLY and FYNNEI. This CDR3 region has 12 residues. The ends were cut back, 6 bases at V and 2 bases at J, with 8 bases in the middle. CDR3 sequence reads: CASRVTAYEQYF. For the CDR3, the DNA is TGTGCCAGCAGAGTTACGGCCTACGAGCAGTACTTC.

The rearrangement uses TRBV5-5 and TRBJ2-7; maybe TRBD1 (7 bases). The CDR3 spans 14 residues. V lost 2 bases and J 4 bases, leaving 13 bases between the germline ends. The germline CDR1 and CDR2 sequences are SGHKS and YYEKEE (reference sequence). The DNA for the CDR3 is TGTGCCAGCAGCTTCTCCAGGGGGAGGTACGAGCAGTACTTC. Its protein is CASSFSRGRYEQYF.

The chain uses TRBV2 and TRBJ2-1; D is unclear. The CDR3 spans 11 residues. The germline V gene encodes CDR1 SNHLY and CDR2 FYNNEI. V dropped 8 bases and J dropped 3 bases, with 5 bases sitting between them. CDR3 amino acids: CASQNYNEQFF. CDR3 nucleotides: TGTGCCAGCCAGAACTACAATGAGCAGTTCTTC.

This clone is a singleton in its sample. V is TRBV4-1 and J is TRBJ1-3; the D gene is possibly TRBD1 (6 bases). The CDR3 extends over 16 amino acids. The germline gives CDR1 MGHRA, CDR2 YSYEKL. V was pared by 0 bases and J by 3 bases, with 12 bases between. CDR3 amino acids: CASSQERGAVGNTIYF. The CDR3 region has the DNA TGCGCCAGCAGCCAAGAAAGGGGGGCAGTTGGAAACACCATATATTTT.

V is TRBV4-2 and J is TRBJ1-2; D uncertain. The germline gives CDR1 LGHNA, CDR2 YNFKEQ. The CDR3 is 14 residues long. The ends were cut back, 0 bases at V and 4 bases at J, with 9 bases in the middle. The CDR3 region is CASSQDDGLYGYTF. CDR3 nucleotide sequence: TGTGCCAGCAGCCAAGACGACGGTCTCTATGGCTACACCTTC.

The sample holds a few counts of this clone. The V call is TRBV9, the J call TRBJ2-7, with D possibly matching TRBD1 (5 bases). The germline V gene has CDR1 SGDLS and CDR2 YYNGEE. Trimming shortened V by 2 bases and J by 5 bases, and 17 bases separated the two germline ends. The CDR3 has 15 amino acids. This CDR3 reads CASSVTATSINEQYF. In DNA, the CDR3 is TGTGCCAGCAGCGTGACAGCCACGAGCATTAACGAGCAGTACTTC.

The DNA of the CDR3 is TGTGCCCGCGGACAACCGAACACCGGGGAGCTGTTTTTT. Translation gives CARGQPNTGELFF. The chain employs TRBV7-2 and TRBJ2-2; tentative D call: TRBD1 (5 bases). The V gene lost 11 bases and the J gene lost 0 bases, with 10 bases spanning the gap. This CDR3 is 13 amino acids long. Germline V gives CDR1 SGHTA, CDR2 FQGNSA.

The rearrangement uses TRBV7-2 and TRBJ2-7; TRBD2 matches at 13 bases. Germline CDR1 and CDR2: SGHTA and FQGNSA. The CDR3 runs to 16 residues. The V segment lost 0 bases and the J segment 4 bases; nucleotides outside the gene matches: 3. CDR3 DNA: TGTGCCAGCAGCTTAGCGAGGACTAGCGGGGGATACGAGCAGTACTTC. Amino acids: CASSLARTSGGYEQYF. Variable domain in full (rest from reference TRBV7-2 and TRBJ2-7): GAGVSQSPSNKVTEKGKDVELRCDPISGHTALYWYRQSLGQGLEFLIYFQGNSAPDKSGLPSDRFSAERTGGSVSTLTIQRTQQEDSAVYLCASSLARTSGGYEQYFGPGTRLTVT.

This clone has only a few counts. This CDR3 reads CASSVANYGYTF. CDR3 coding DNA: TGTGCCAGCAGTGTGGCAAACTATGGCTACACCTTC. The gene calls are TRBV6-5 and TRBJ1-2; D call uncertain. Per germline, CDR1 MNHEY and CDR2 SVGAGI. This CDR3 contains 12 residues. The V end lost 5 bases, the J end lost 2 bases, and 6 bases lay between the germline ends.

The gene calls are TRBV5-6 and TRBJ2-5, with TRBD1 as a possible D gene (6 bases). The V gene's germline CDR1 is SGHDT and CDR2 YYEEEE. V was shortened by 4 bases and J by 4 bases, with 11 bases between the two germline ends. The CDR3 runs 13 residues. CDR3 loop: CASSQTGAETQYF. The DNA for the CDR3 is TGTGCCAGCAGCCAGACAGGAGCAGAGACCCAGTACTTC.

The gene calls are TRBV5-6 and TRBJ2-7, with D tentatively TRBD1 (6 bases). This CDR3 is 14 amino acids long. Germline lookup yields CDR1 SGHDT and CDR2 YYEEEE. V shed 4 bases and J shed 2 bases, with 13 bases lying between them. CDR3 region: CASSARGTTYEQYF. The CDR3 coding sequence is TGTGCCAGCAGCGCCAGGGGTACGACCTACGAGCAGTACTTC.

V is TRBV5-4 and J is TRBJ1-2; D remains ambiguous. This CDR3 region has 13 residues. Trimming took off 0 bases at V and 2 bases at J, with 5 bases between the two ends. Germline V CDR1 and CDR2: SGHNT, YYREEE (reference sequence). CDR3 bases: TGTGCCAGCAGCTTGGAGGGCAACTATGGCTACACCTTC. Translating it yields CASSLEGNYGYTF.

The chain links TRBV6-5 to TRBJ2-3; 7 bases are shared with TRBD2. This CDR3 has 14 amino acids. Trimming took 5 bases from V and 4 from J; bases not matched to a gene: 6. Germline V CDR1 and CDR2: MNHEY, SVGAGI. CDR3 nucleotide sequence: TGTGCCAGCAGTGCGGGACTACCCCCAGATACGCAGTATTTT. Its protein product is CASSAGLPPDTQYF.

The gene calls are TRBV2 and TRBJ2-7, with unresolved D. V was cut by 11 bases and J by 0 bases, with 14 bases left in between. This CDR3 comprises 13 residues. CDR1 is SNHLY and CDR2 is FYNNEI in the germline V gene. CDR3 coding DNA: TGTGCCCGAAGACCCGTCGCCTCCTACGAGCAGTACTTC. Protein: CARRPVASYEQYF. The full variable domain, in which reference TRBV2 and TRBJ2-7 provide the parts outside the CDR3, is EPEVTQTPSHQVTQMGQEVILRCVPISNHLYFYWYRQILGQKVEFLVSFYNNEISEKSEIFDDQFSVERPDGSNFTLKIRSTKLEDSAMYFCARRPVASYEQYFGPGTRLTVT.